This record covers a single TCR beta chain. The CDR3 contains 13 residues. The germline V gene has CDR1 KGHDR and CDR2 SFDVKD. V was clipped by 4 bases and J by 5 bases, with 9 bases between them. The data originate from a study of control samples from healthy donors and cancer patients. Only in-frame clones appear in the TCRdb table, and some are missing; sequencing was by immunoSEQ multiplex PCR. In the table there are about 120,000 clones, 88% of which are singletons. The clonotype originates from a woman between 65 and 79 years old in good health. The V call is TRBV24-1, the J call TRBJ2-3, with D tentatively TRBD1 or TRBD2 (5 bases each). The sequenced sample consisted of blood. The CDR3 region is CATSDSGRDTQYF. In nucleotides, the CDR3 is TGTGCCACCAGTGACTCAGGGAGAGATACGCAGTATTTT.